This TCR beta chain was identified during a study of blood T cell repertoires in COVID-19. Assay: immunoSEQ multiplex PCR; the TCRdb copy retains only in-frame clones and omits some. The sample shows around 100,000 clones, approximately 89% of them seen only once. CDR1 and CDR2 (germline): PRHDT, FYEKMQ (reference sequence). Losses at the gene ends were 4 bases for V and 4 bases for J; bases not matched to a gene: 9. The CDR3 is 16 amino acids. This rearrangement joins TRBV13 to TRBJ2-3; 9 bases match TRBD2. The clonotype comes from a woman at least 80 years old in a cohort sampled during active COVID-19. The sequenced material came from peripheral blood. CDR3 sequence (DNA): TGTGCCAGCAGCTGGAGAAATAGCGGGAGAGCAGATACGCAGTATTTT. Protein sequence: CASSWRNSGRADTQYF.